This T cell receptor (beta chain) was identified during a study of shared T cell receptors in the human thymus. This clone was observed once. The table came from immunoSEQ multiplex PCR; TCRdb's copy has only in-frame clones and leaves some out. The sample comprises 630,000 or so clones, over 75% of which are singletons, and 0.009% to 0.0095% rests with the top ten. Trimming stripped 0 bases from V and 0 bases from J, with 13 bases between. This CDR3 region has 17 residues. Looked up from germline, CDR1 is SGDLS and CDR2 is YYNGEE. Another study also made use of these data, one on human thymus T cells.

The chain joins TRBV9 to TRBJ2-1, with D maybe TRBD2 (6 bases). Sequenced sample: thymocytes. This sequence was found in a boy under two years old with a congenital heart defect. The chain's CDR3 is CASSVAPSASSYNEQFF. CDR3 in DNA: TGTGCCAGCAGCGTAGCACCTAGCGCGAGCTCCTACAATGAGCAGTTCTTC.